The 25 T cell receptor beta chains below were found in one sample sequenced in a study of shared clonotypes between healthy human individuals. The data were produced by immunoSEQ multiplex PCR, yet TCRdb's version contains in-frame clones alone and is incomplete. The sample comprises about 480,000 clones, 75% to 80% of which are singletons, and around 12% rests with the top ten. The sample comprised PBMCs. Receptor source: a middle-aged woman in good health. Some clones in this sample may be carry-over from other donors' samples.

This clone appeared once. This sequence joins TRBV7-8 and TRBJ1-5; D unclear. The CDR3 length is 14 residues. Germline CDR1 reads SGHVS; CDR2 reads FQNEAQ. V was trimmed by 0 bases and J by 3 bases, leaving 6 bases between them. As DNA, the CDR3 is TGTGCCAGCAGCTTAGCGGGGAACAATCAGCCCCAGCATTTT. It encodes CASSLAGNNQPQHF.

The chain links TRBV27 to TRBJ1-1, with 8 bases lining up with TRBD1. The V segment lost 6 bases and the J segment 3 bases; nucleotides outside the gene matches: 9. Germline V CDR1 and CDR2: MNHEY, SMNVEV (reference sequence). This CDR3 spans 15 amino acids. The CDR3 loop is CASRKFYRGDTEAFF. CDR3 DNA sequence: TGTGCCAGCAGAAAATTTTACAGGGGGGACACTGAAGCTTTCTTT.

The V and J genes are TRBV5-4 and TRBJ2-3; 10 bases line up with TRBD1. J lost 3 bases, V lost 2 bases, and 12 bases had no gene match. This CDR3 has 18 amino acids. Looked up from germline, CDR1 is SGHNT and CDR2 is YYREEE (reference sequence). The CDR3 here is CASSFRTSRQGATDTQYF. The CDR3 DNA sequence: TGTGCCAGCAGCTTTCGCACTTCTAGACAGGGGGCTACAGATACGCAGTATTTT.

The J gene is TRBJ2-5, the V gene TRBV5-8; D tentatively reads TRBD1 or TRBD2 (5 bases each). The J call is doubtful: the DNA matches TRBJ2-7 better. The CDR3 extends over 14 amino acids. Looked up from germline, CDR1 is SGHTS and CDR2 is YDEGEE. CDR3 sequence (DNA): TGTGCCAGCAGCCCTCCCGGGGCTACTTACGAGCAGTACTTC. This gives the protein CASSPPGATYEQYF.

The chain couples TRBV7-9 to TRBJ2-7, with TRBD2 as a possible D gene (8 bases). The germline V gene encodes CDR1 SEHNR and CDR2 FQNEAQ (reference sequence). V was pared by 5 bases and J by 6 bases, with 20 bases between. The CDR3 has 15 amino acids. The CDR3 loop is CASSPNPGGGGEQYF. In DNA form, the CDR3 reads TGTGCCAGCAGCCCTAACCCGGGAGGGGGCGGCGAGCAGTACTTC.

CDR3 residues: CASSWTGSEAFF. Written as DNA, the CDR3 is TGCGCCAGCAGCTGGACAGGGTCTGAAGCTTTCTTT. The chain employs TRBV5-1 and TRBJ1-1, with 8 positions matching TRBD1. After removal of 3 bases from V and 6 bases from J, the junction contained 1 base not matched to a gene. The CDR3 totals 12 residues. In germline, CDR1 is SGHRS, CDR2 YFSETQ.

The rearrangement links TRBV2 to TRBJ2-4; D is ambiguous. The CDR3 extends over 15 amino acids. Germline assignment: CDR1 SNHLY and CDR2 FYNNEI. The ends were cut back, 11 bases at V and 4 bases at J, with 21 bases in the middle. The chain's CDR3 is CAVRRWGSAKNIQYF. The CDR3, as DNA: TGTGCCGTTCGTCGGTGGGGTTCGGCGAAAAACATTCAGTACTTC.

The chain combines TRBV28 with TRBJ1-5; D perhaps matches TRBD1 (6 bases). Trimming removed 1 base at V and 11 bases at J, with 18 bases between. Germline V gene sequence: CDR1 MDHEN, CDR2 SYDVKM. This CDR3 has 15 amino acids. Written as DNA, the CDR3 is TGTGCCAGCAGTTTATTAAACACCAAGGGGGGGGCCCAGCATTTT. Translation: CASSLLNTKGGAQHF.

The chain carries TRBV5-4 and TRBJ2-2; D possibly corresponds to TRBD1 (6 bases). The CDR3 is made up of 15 amino acids. The germline V gene has CDR1 SGHNT and CDR2 YYREEE (reference sequence). V was clipped by 4 bases and J by 4 bases, with 14 bases between them. As DNA, the CDR3 is TGTGCCAGCAGCCAAGAAGAAGGGGGCACCGGGGAGCTGTTTTTT. It translates to CASSQEEGGTGELFF.

The chain carries TRBV29-1 and TRBJ1-1; D perhaps matches TRBD1 (5 bases). CDR3 size: 14 residues. The germline gives CDR1 SQVTM, CDR2 ANQGSEA. V lost 4 bases and J 0 bases, leaving 12 bases between the germline ends. The CDR3 DNA is TGCAGCGTTGCAAGGGGAGGCATGAACACTGAAGCTTTCTTT. This sequence encodes CSVARGGMNTEAFF.

This chain uses TRBV28 with TRBJ2-3, with D possibly TRBD2 on 6 matching bases. Germline loops: CDR1 MDHEN, CDR2 SYDVKM. This CDR3 region has 14 residues. V was trimmed by 5 bases and J by 3 bases, leaving 12 bases between them. The chain's CDR3 is CASSLRAGTDTQYF. In DNA, the CDR3 is TGTGCCAGCAGTCTCCGAGCGGGTACAGATACGCAGTATTTT.

The chain recombines TRBV19 with TRBJ2-7; D is undetermined. The V end lost 3 bases, the J end lost 0 bases, and 12 bases lay between the germline ends. The CDR3 is 15 amino acids. Germline V gene sequence: CDR1 LNHDA, CDR2 SQIVND (reference sequence). This CDR3 is CASSIGPEFSYEQYF. The CDR3 nucleotides read TGTGCCAGTAGTATTGGGCCTGAATTCTCCTACGAGCAGTACTTC.

The rearrangement links TRBV6-1 to TRBJ1-1; weak D call: TRBD1 (6 bases). V lost 5 bases to trimming and J lost 6 bases, with 7 bases between them. CDR3 length: 11 residues. Per the germline V gene, CDR1 is MNHNS and CDR2 is SASEGT. For the CDR3, the DNA is TGTGCCAGCAGTTACAGGGCTGAAGCTTTCTTT. Translating gives CASSYRAEAFF.

This chain uses TRBV21-1 with TRBJ2-5; TRBD2 is taken as the D call from the table, unchecked against the DNA. TRBV21-1 is termed a pseudogene. There are 17 residues in the CDR3. The CDR3 sequence: CASSNPSGSLRGETQYF. CDR3 nucleotides: TGTGCCAGCAGCAATCCTAGCGGGAGTTTGAGGGGAGAGACCCAGTACTTC.

As concerns this clone: The same CDR3 can be traced to other DNA sequences in this sample. This chain uses TRBV30 with TRBJ1-4, with D hard to call. The germline V gene has CDR1 GTSNPN and CDR2 SVGIG (reference sequence). Trimming removed 3 bases at V and 8 bases at J, with 19 bases between. CDR3 length: 15 amino acids. The CDR3 DNA reads TGTGCCTGGAGAGGAGGGCAGGAGGGATGGGAAAAACTGTTTTTT. Protein product: CAWRGGQEGWEKLFF.

To note about this clone: A read error is likely here: a far larger clone is one base away. Distinct nucleotide sequences in the sample also encode this CDR3. The chain couples TRBV15 to TRBJ2-6, with a weak D call TRBD1 (6 bases). Germline lookup yields CDR1 LNHNV and CDR2 YYDKDF (reference sequence). This CDR3 is built from 17 residues. As DNA, the CDR3 is TGTGCCACCAGCAGAGAAGGGCAGGGGTCTGGGGCCAATGTCCTGACTTTC. Translating gives CATSREGQGSGANVLTF.

The gene calls are TRBV4-1 and TRBJ2-1, with TRBD2 matching over 8 bases. Germline values: CDR1 MGHRA, CDR2 YSYEKL. This CDR3 has 21 residues. Germline trimming cut 2 bases from V and 0 bases from J; bases unmatched to any gene: 18. The CDR3 region is CASSQPQSGSTQIGSYNEQFF. CDR3 in DNA: TGCGCCAGCAGCCAACCGCAAAGCGGGAGTACGCAGATTGGCTCCTACAATGAGCAGTTCTTC.

This chain links TRBV5-8 with TRBJ2-1; TRBD2 agrees at 8 bases. The CDR3 is 17 residues long. After removal of 2 bases from V and 8 bases from J, the junction contained 15 bases not matched to a gene. CDR1 is SGHTS and CDR2 is YDEGEE in the germline V gene. This CDR3 reads CASSFSPLGRALDEQFF. The CDR3 DNA follows: TGTGCCAGCAGCTTCTCCCCGCTCGGGAGGGCCTTGGATGAGCAGTTCTTC. The full variable domain, completed using reference TRBV5-8 and TRBJ2-1, is EAGVTQSPTHLIKTRGQQATLRCSPISGHTSVYWYQQALGLGLQFLLWYDEGEERNRGNFPPRFSGRQFPNYSSELNVNALELEDSALYLCASSFSPLGRALDEQFFGPGTRLTVL.

This chain joins TRBV27 and TRBJ2-3; 8 bases match TRBD2. Germline V CDR1 and CDR2: MNHEY, SMNVEV (reference sequence). The V gene end was trimmed by 6 bases and the J gene end by 4 bases; junction bases not matched to a gene: 6. This CDR3 has 14 amino acids. Here the CDR3 reads CASRLLAAPDTQYF. For the CDR3, the DNA is TGTGCCAGCAGATTACTAGCGGCACCAGATACGCAGTATTTT.

The J gene is TRBJ1-3, the V gene TRBV15; D ambiguous. This CDR3 comprises 16 residues. The V and J ends lost 0 bases and 3 bases respectively, with 12 bases between them. Germline CDR1 LNHNV, CDR2 YYDKDF (reference sequence). DNA for the CDR3: TGTGCCACCAGCAGAGATCTAACGCAAGTTGGAAACACCATATATTTT. It yields the protein CATSRDLTQVGNTIYF.

The CDR3 reads CASSLGGLGTDTQYF. The CDR3 DNA is TGTGCCAGCAGCTTGGGAGGACTAGGCACAGATACGCAGTATTTT. This chain joins TRBV5-4 and TRBJ2-3, with TRBD2 matching over 7 bases. Trimming cost V 0 bases and J 1 base; bases outside gene matches: 2. From germline, CDR1 is SGHNT and CDR2 YYREEE (reference sequence). The CDR3 sequence is 15 residues long.

The rearrangement joins TRBV29-1 to TRBJ2-7; 7 bases line up with TRBD2. The trim removed 4 bases at V and 2 bases at J, leaving 8 bases unmatched. The CDR3 totals 14 residues. CDR1 and CDR2 from the germline V gene are SQVTM and ANQGSEA. The DNA of the CDR3 is TGCAGCGTTGTCTGGCTAGCGGCCCCCTACGAGCAGTACTTC. It specifies CSVVWLAAPYEQYF.

This clone was recorded many times. This sequence joins TRBV15 and TRBJ2-7; the D gene is possibly TRBD1 (5 bases). The CDR3 contains 16 residues. V lost 3 bases and J lost 5, with 20 bases in between. Germline V lookup: CDR1 LNHNV, CDR2 YYDKDF (reference sequence). The CDR3 region has the DNA TGTGCCACCAGCAGGGCCTGGGGCAGGGTGGGTGACGAGCAGTACTTC. It yields the protein CATSRAWGRVGDEQYF.

J is TRBJ1-4 and V is TRBV7-9, with unresolved D. Trimming left V 5 bases short and J 4 bases short, with 8 bases between. The CDR3 consists of 13 residues. Germline V lookup: CDR1 SEHNR, CDR2 FQNEAQ (reference sequence). For the CDR3, the DNA is TGTGCCAGCAGCCCTCGAAATAATGAAAAACTGTTTTTT. The encoded protein is CASSPRNNEKLFF.

The J gene is TRBJ1-5, the V gene TRBV6-6; TRBD1 is a possible D gene (5 bases). The length of the CDR3 is 16 residues. The V end lost 7 bases, the J end lost 0 bases, and 16 bases lay between the germline ends. Germline CDR1 and CDR2: MNHNY and SVGAGI (reference sequence). The CDR3 nucleotides are TGTGCCAGCACCTTCTTGGGGGGGGATAGCAATCAGCCCCAGCATTTT. Its protein is CASTFLGGDSNQPQHF.